The clone carrying this TCR beta chain appeared many times. Its antigen is still unknown. The V gene's germline CDR1 is SGDLS and CDR2 YYNGEE. Germline trimming cut 0 bases from V and 6 bases from J; bases unmatched to any gene: 6. The CDR3 is 14 amino acids. The data originate from a study of prognosis after radiotherapy for stage I lung cancer. About the research overall: Roughly 12 patients' tumors were adenocarcinoma, and seven patients' tumors were squamous cell carcinoma. Whole-study findings and limits: Lower Shannon entropy after stereotactic body radiation therapy was observed in patients who went on to develop distant metastases.

Two-round multiplex PCR on genomic DNA was the method by which TCR beta CDR3 was amplified. For every TRBV and TRBJ gene, a specific primer was used in first-round PCR. One entry per CDR3 protein results from TCRdb running MiXCR on the multiplex PCR reads. The data contain 20,000 or so distinct CDR3 sequences, roughly 43% of them singletons. Sequencing was performed on PBMCs, taken before or after stereotactic body radiation therapy (not recorded which). This clonotype was obtained from a donor aged 50 or older with non-small cell lung cancer. V gene TRBV9 combines with J gene TRBJ2-7, with 7 bases matching TRBD2. The DNA for the CDR3 is TGTGCCAGCAGCGTAGGTATAGCGGGCGGCGAGCAGTACTTC. This translates into CASSVGIAGGEQYF.